This passage covers 20 T cell receptor beta chains from one sample sequenced in a study of T cells after yellow fever vaccination. MiXCR, run by TCRdb on the 5' RACE reads, gives a single entry per CDR3 protein. The data show around 550,000 distinct CDR3 sequences, approximately 21% seen once. This specimen consisted of PBMCs, obtained 15 days after the yellow fever booster vaccination. The receptors were sampled from a young man who received the YFV17D yellow fever vaccine.

The rearrangement links TRBV7-8 to TRBJ2-3, with a weak D call TRBD1 (6 bases). The germline V gene encodes CDR1 SGHVS and CDR2 FQNEAQ. There are 15 residues in the CDR3. V lost 1 base to trimming and J lost 2 bases, with 10 bases between them. The CDR3 region has the DNA TGTGCCAGCAGCTTAGTGAGGGGGTTCACAGATACGCAGTATTTT. This codes for CASSLVRGFTDTQYF.

This chain links TRBV29-1 with TRBJ2-7, with 9 nucleotides matching TRBD2. Germline V gives CDR1 SQVTM, CDR2 ANQGSEA. Trimming removed 2 bases from V and 6 bases from J; junction bases left unmatched: 5. CDR3 size: 13 residues. CDR3 coding DNA: TGCAGCGTTGAAAGTCTAGCGGGACCCGAGCAGTACTTC. Amino acids: CSVESLAGPEQYF.

Many counts were recorded for this clonotype. The chain links TRBV29-1 to TRBJ2-3; 7 bases map to TRBD2. The V and J ends lost 4 bases and 1 base, in that order; junction bases with no gene match: 5. From germline, CDR1 is SQVTM and CDR2 ANQGSEA. The CDR3 extends over 14 amino acids. The CDR3: CSVARGSGTDTQYF. The CDR3 nucleotides read TGCAGCGTTGCCCGCGGGAGTGGCACAGATACGCAGTATTTT.

The genes are TRBV4-1 and TRBJ2-6; 13 positions match TRBD2. CDR1 and CDR2 (germline): MGHRA, YSYEKL. After removal of 1 base from V and 0 bases from J, the junction contained 6 bases not matched to a gene. This CDR3 is built from 20 residues. The CDR3 DNA is TGCGCCAGCAGCCAAGGGGGACTAGCGGGGTTTGGCTCTGGGGCCAACGTCCTGACTTTC. As protein: CASSQGGLAGFGSGANVLTF.

The gene calls are TRBV10-3 and TRBJ2-5, with a tentative D call TRBD2 (6 bases). This CDR3 has 13 residues. CDR1 ENHRY and CDR2 SYGVKD come from the germline V gene. V lost 6 bases to trimming and J lost 2 bases, with 10 bases between them. The CDR3 DNA follows: TGTGCCATCAGACAAGCGGGTCAAGAGACCCAGTACTTC. Translating gives CAIRQAGQETQYF.

A remark on this clonotype: At one of its ends the junction is not consistent with the germline gene, which may arise from a read error. The rearrangement uses TRBV6-5 and TRBJ2-2; TRBD2 matches 9 bases. The length of the CDR3 is 15 residues. Germline V gene lookup returns CDR1 MNHEY and CDR2 SVGAGI. The CDR3 spells CASSYLSGRDIELFF. The CDR3 DNA reads as TGTGCCAGCAGTTACCTTAGCGGGAGAGATATTGAGCTGTTTTTC.

The chain recombines TRBV6-1 with TRBJ1-1; D is ambiguous. The germline CDR1 and CDR2 sequences are MNHNS and SASEGT. The CDR3 is made up of 14 amino acids. V lost 6 bases and J lost 4, with 15 bases in between. The CDR3 coding sequence is TGTGCCAGCAGCTCCTTGACGGGTACCACTGAAGCTTTCTTT. Translated: CASSSLTGTTEAFF.

This chain joins TRBV27 and TRBJ1-6; the match to TRBD1 covers 11 bases. The CDR3 consists of 15 residues. V lost 6 bases to trimming and J lost 4 bases; unmatched junction nucleotides: 2. The germline V gene encodes CDR1 MNHEY and CDR2 SMNVEV (reference sequence). The CDR3 here is CASSGTGGYNSPLHF. CDR3 nucleotides: TGTGCCAGCAGCGGGACAGGGGGTTATAATTCACCCCTCCACTTT.

The rearrangement joins TRBV20-1 to TRBJ1-1, with D perhaps matching TRBD1 (6 bases). Trimming removed 6 bases at V and 3 bases at J, with 17 bases between. The CDR3 length is 14 residues. CDR1 DFQATT and CDR2 SNEGSKA come from the germline V gene (reference sequence). The chain's CDR3 is CSANSRPGDTEAFF. The CDR3 bases are TGCAGTGCCAACTCACGGCCAGGGGACACTGAAGCTTTCTTT.

For this clonotype: Germline and junction disagree at one end, which may indicate a read error. The CDR3 DNA reads as TGTGCCAGCAGCCAGAGGGGAGACGTGAGAACCGTGGAGCTGTTTTTT. Residues: CASSQRGDVRTVELFF. The chain combines TRBV7-8 with TRBJ2-2; perhaps D is TRBD1 or TRBD2 (5 bases each). From germline, CDR1 is SGHVS and CDR2 FQNEAQ. The CDR3 extends over 16 amino acids. Full variable domain (missing parts from reference TRBV7-8 and TRBJ2-2): GAGVSQSPRYKVAKRGQDVALRCDPISGHVSLFWYQQALGQGPEFLTYFQNEAQLDKSGLPSDRFFAERPEGSVSTLKIQRTQQEDSAVYLCASSQRGDVRTVELFFGEGSRLTVL.

The rearrangement joins TRBV9 to TRBJ2-7; possibly TRBD2 for D (6 bases). The CDR3 covers 14 residues. Per germline, CDR1 SGDLS and CDR2 YYNGEE. V lost 4 bases and J lost 2, with 13 bases in between. The CDR3 DNA reads TGTGCCAGCAGCATACTAGCCGCCCCCTACGAGCAGTACTTC. This translates into CASSILAAPYEQYF.

The chain combines TRBV14 with TRBJ2-1; D unclear. The CDR3 extends over 12 amino acids. V was shortened by 0 bases and J by 7 bases, with 4 bases between the two germline ends. The V gene's germline CDR1 is SGHDN and CDR2 FVKESK. CDR3 residues: CASSQDGNEQFF. The CDR3 nucleotides are TGTGCCAGCAGCCAAGATGGGAATGAGCAGTTCTTC.

The table lists this clonotype with a few counts. The CDR3 nucleotides read TGCGCCAGCAGCCAAGATAGGGGGGGGACCTACAATGAGCAGTTCTTC. Translation: CASSQDRGGTYNEQFF. The V gene is TRBV4-3, the J gene TRBJ2-1; tentative D call: TRBD2 (7 bases). The CDR3 consists of 16 residues. Between the trimmed V and J ends, which lost 0 bases and 2 bases, there was a span of 11 bases. Germline V gives CDR1 LGHNA, CDR2 YSLEER.

Only a few counts were recorded for this clonotype. The chain has TRBV10-2 and TRBJ1-1; perhaps TRBD1 as D (6 bases). This CDR3 has 12 residues. Germline V gene sequence: CDR1 WSHSY, CDR2 SAAADI. V was trimmed by 6 bases and J by 3 bases, leaving 8 bases between them. For the CDR3, the DNA is TGCGCCAGCAGATCAGGGGACACTGAAGCTTTCTTT. This translates into CASRSGDTEAFF.

The genes are TRBV4-3 and TRBJ2-1, with D perhaps TRBD1 or TRBD2 (5 bases each). Germline CDR1 LGHNA, CDR2 YSLEER. The CDR3 contains 16 residues. The V gene lost 0 bases and the J gene lost 5 bases, with 14 bases spanning the gap. The CDR3 loop is CASSQDWGSANNEQFF. DNA of the CDR3: TGCGCCAGCAGCCAAGATTGGGGGAGTGCGAACAATGAGCAGTTCTTC.

This rearrangement joins TRBV7-8 to TRBJ2-5, with D maybe TRBD2 (5 bases). Trimming stripped 4 bases from V and 2 bases from J, with 20 bases between. The CDR3 sequence is 17 residues long. Germline V CDR1 and CDR2: SGHVS, FQNEAQ. The CDR3 protein is CASSSSLGGPRQETQYF. The CDR3, as DNA: TGTGCCAGCAGCTCCTCTTTGGGCGGGCCCCGACAAGAGACCCAGTACTTC.

The chain's CDR3 is CASAWGRNQETQYF. The CDR3, as DNA: TGTGCCAGCGCCTGGGGACGGAACCAAGAGACCCAGTACTTC. The chain couples TRBV6-1 to TRBJ2-5; tentatively, D is TRBD1 or TRBD2 (5 bases each). Germline V gene sequence: CDR1 MNHNS, CDR2 SASEGT. The V end was cut by 8 bases, the J end by 0 bases, with 13 bases between. The CDR3 loop spans 14 amino acids.

The V and J genes are TRBV12-3 or TRBV12-4 and TRBJ2-2; D remains ambiguous. This CDR3 is built from 17 residues. Trimming left V 6 bases short and J 3 bases short, with 20 bases between. CDR3 nucleotide sequence: TGTGCCAGCAGCGGTGGGGTTTGGTCTCGGGACACCGGGGAGCTGTTTTTT. This sequence encodes CASSGGVWSRDTGELFF.

The chain joins TRBV6-5 to TRBJ2-1; D is possibly TRBD1 (7 bases). V was pared by 4 bases and J by 5 bases, with 18 bases between. The germline gives CDR1 MNHEY, CDR2 SVGAGI. CDR3 length: 16 residues. CDR3 residues: CASSLRGGGFDNEQFF. The DNA for the CDR3 is TGTGCCAGCAGTTTGAGAGGAGGGGGCTTCGACAATGAGCAGTTCTTC.

The genes are TRBV14 and TRBJ2-3; 10 nucleotides match TRBD2. CDR3 length: 15 residues. Trimming at V came to 4 bases and at J to 2 bases, leaving 3 bases not matched to a gene. CDR1 and CDR2 from the germline V gene are SGHDN and FVKESK. The CDR3 loop reads CASSPAGGHTDTQYF. The CDR3 coding sequence is TGTGCCAGCAGCCCAGCGGGAGGGCACACAGATACGCAGTATTTT.